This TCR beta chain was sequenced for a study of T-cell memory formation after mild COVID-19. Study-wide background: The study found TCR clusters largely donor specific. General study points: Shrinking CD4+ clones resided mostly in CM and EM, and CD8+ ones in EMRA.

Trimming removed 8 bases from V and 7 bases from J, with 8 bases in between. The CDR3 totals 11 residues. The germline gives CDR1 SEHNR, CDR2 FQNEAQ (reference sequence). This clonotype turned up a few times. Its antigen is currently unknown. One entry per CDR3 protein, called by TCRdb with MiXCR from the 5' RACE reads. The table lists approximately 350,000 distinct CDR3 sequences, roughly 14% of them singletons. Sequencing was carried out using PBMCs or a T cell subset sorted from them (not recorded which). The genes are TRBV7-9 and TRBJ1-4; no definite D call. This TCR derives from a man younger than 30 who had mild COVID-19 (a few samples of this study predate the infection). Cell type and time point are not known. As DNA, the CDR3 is TGTGCCAGCCGGGGAGGTGAAAAACTGTTTTTT. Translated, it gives CASRGGEKLFF. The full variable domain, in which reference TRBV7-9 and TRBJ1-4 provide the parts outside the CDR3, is DTGVSQNPRHKITKRGQNVTFRCDPISEHNRLYWYRQTLGQGPEFLTYFQNEAQLEKSRLLSDRFSAERPKGSFSTLEIQRTEQGDSAMYLCASRGGEKLFFGSGTQLSVL.